This TCR beta chain was obtained from a study of T cell responses to AZD1222 COVID-19 vaccine. From germline, CDR1 is LGHNA and CDR2 YNFKEQ. This CDR3 has 14 amino acids. V was cut by 6 bases and J by 3 bases, with 14 bases left in between. Findings and caveats of the study: An increase in Spike-specific TCR breadth and depth was observed after two AZD1222 doses. Females made up more of the donors, who were largely white British, and clonal diversity may have come out too low. The reported proportion of spike-specific TCRs targeting unmutated variant regions was nearly half.

The method was immunoSEQ multiplex PCR; TCRdb's version includes in-frame clones alone and lacks a portion of them. Among tens of thousands of clones listed, roughly 87% were seen once. With respect to this clone: Its antigen is currently unknown.

Second-dose intervals near 4 or 12 weeks were combined. The sequencing used peripheral blood, collected 28 days after the second AZD1222 dose. The origin of this receptor is an adult who received the AZD1222 COVID-19 vaccine. V usage is TRBV4-2 and J usage is TRBJ1-2; D possibly corresponds to TRBD1 (6 bases). The CDR3 DNA follows: TGTGCCAGCAGTCCCGGGGGGCGAGACTATGGCTACACCTTC. It encodes CASSPGGRDYGYTF.